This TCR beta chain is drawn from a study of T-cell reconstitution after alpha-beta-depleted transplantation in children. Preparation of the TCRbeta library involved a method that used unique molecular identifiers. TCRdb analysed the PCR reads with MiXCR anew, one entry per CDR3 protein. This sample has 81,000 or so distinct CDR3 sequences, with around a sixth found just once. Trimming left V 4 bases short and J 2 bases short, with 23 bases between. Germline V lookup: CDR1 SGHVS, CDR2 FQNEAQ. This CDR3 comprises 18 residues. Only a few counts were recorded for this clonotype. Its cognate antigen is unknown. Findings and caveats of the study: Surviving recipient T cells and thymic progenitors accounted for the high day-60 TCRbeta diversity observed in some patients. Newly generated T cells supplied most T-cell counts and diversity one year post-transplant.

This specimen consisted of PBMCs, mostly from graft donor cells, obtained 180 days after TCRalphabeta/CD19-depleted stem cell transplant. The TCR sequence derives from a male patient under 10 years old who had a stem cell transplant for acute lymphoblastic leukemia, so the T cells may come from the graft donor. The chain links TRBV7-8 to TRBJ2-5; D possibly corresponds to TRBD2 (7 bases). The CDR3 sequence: CASSWEFFGGRLQETQYF. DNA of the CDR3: TGTGCCAGCAGCTGGGAGTTCTTCGGGGGGCGACTGCAAGAGACCCAGTACTTC. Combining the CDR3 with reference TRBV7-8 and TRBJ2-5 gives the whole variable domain GAGVSQSPRYKVAKRGQDVALRCDPISGHVSLFWYQQALGQGPEFLTYFQNEAQLDKSGLPSDRFFAERPEGSVSTLKIQRTQQEDSAVYLCASSWEFFGGRLQETQYFGPGTRLLVL.